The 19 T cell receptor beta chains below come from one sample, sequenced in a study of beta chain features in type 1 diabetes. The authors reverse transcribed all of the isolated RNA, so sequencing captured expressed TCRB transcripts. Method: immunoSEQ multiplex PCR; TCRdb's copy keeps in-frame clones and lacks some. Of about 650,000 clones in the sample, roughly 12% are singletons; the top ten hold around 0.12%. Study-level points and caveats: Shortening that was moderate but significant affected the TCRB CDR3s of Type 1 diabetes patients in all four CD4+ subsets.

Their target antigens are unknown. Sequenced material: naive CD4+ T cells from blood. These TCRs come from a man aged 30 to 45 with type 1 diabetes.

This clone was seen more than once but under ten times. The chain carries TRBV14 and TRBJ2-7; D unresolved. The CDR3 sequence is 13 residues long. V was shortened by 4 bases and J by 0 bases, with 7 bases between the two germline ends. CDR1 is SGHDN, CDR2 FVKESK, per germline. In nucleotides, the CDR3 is TGTGCCAGCAGCCCTCCCGGCTCCTACGAGCAGTACTTC. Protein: CASSPPGSYEQYF.

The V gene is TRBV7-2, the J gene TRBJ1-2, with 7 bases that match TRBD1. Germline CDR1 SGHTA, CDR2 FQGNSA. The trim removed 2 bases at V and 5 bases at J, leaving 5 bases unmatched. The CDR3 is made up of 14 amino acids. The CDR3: CASSLTGTAYGYTF. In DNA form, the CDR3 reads TGTGCCAGCAGCTTAACCGGGACAGCTTATGGCTACACCTTC.

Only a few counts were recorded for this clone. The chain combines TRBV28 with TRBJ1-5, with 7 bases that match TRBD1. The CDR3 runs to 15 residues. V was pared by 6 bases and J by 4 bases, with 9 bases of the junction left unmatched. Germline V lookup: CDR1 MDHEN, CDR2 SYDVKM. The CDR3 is CASSPGQAPNQPQHF. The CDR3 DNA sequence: TGTGCCAGCAGCCCCGGACAGGCGCCTAATCAGCCCCAGCATTTT.

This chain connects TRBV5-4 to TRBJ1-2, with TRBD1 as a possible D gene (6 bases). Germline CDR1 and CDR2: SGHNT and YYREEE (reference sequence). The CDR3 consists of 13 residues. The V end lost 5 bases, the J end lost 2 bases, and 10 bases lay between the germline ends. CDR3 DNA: TGTGCCAGCAGGCCTACAGGGAACTATGGCTACACCTTC. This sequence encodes CASRPTGNYGYTF.

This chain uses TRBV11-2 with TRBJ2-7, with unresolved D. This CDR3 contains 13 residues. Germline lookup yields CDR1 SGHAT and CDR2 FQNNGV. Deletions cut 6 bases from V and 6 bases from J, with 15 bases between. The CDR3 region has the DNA TGTGCCAGCAGTGATAGGGTGTCCGCCGAGCAGTACTTC. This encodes CASSDRVSAEQYF.

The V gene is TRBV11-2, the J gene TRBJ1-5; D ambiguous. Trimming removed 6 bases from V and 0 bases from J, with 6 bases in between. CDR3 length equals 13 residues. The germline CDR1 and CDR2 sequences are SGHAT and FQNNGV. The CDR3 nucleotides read TGTGCCAGCAGGGGTTCTAGCAATCAGCCCCAGCATTTT. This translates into CASRGSSNQPQHF.

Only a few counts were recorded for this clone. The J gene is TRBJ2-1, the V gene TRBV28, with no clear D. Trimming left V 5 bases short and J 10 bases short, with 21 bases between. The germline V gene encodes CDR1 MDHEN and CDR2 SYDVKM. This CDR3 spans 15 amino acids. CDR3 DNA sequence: TGTGCCAGCAGTACCAATTCGGGTTTCCCTGGGGAGCAGTTCTTC. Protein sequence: CASSTNSGFPGEQFF.

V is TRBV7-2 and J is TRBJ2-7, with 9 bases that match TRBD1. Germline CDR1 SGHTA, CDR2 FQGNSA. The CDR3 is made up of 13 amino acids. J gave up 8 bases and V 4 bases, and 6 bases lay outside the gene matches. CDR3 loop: CASSSLGTGKQYF. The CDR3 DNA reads TGTGCCAGCAGCTCCCTTGGGACAGGGAAGCAGTACTTC.

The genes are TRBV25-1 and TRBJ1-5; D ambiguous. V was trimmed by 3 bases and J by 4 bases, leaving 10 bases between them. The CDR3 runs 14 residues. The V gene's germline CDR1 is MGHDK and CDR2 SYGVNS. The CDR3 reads CASSDIQLNQPQHF. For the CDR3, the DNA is TGTGCCAGCAGTGATATACAGCTTAATCAGCCCCAGCATTTT.

DNA of the CDR3: TGTGCCAGCAGCTTACAGGGTGGGGACAATGAGCAGTTCTTC. Protein product: CASSLQGGDNEQFF. The rearrangement joins TRBV5-4 to TRBJ2-1, with D maybe TRBD1 (6 bases). This CDR3 is built from 14 residues. CDR1 is SGHNT and CDR2 is YYREEE in the germline V gene (reference sequence). V was clipped by 2 bases and J by 5 bases, with 11 bases between them.

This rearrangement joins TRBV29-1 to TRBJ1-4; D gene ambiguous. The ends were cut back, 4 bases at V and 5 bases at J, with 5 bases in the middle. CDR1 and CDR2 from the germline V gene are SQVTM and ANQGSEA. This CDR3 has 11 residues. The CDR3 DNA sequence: TGCAGCGTTGGGGGAAATGAAAAACTGTTTTTT. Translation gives CSVGGNEKLFF.

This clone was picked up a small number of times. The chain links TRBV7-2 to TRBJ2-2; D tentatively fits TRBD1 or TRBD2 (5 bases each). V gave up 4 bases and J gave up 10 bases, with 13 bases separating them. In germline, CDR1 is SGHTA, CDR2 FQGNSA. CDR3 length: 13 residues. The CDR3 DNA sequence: TGTGCCAGCAGCTCCTCGGGGCCGGAGGAGCTGTTTTTT. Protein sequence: CASSSSGPEELFF.

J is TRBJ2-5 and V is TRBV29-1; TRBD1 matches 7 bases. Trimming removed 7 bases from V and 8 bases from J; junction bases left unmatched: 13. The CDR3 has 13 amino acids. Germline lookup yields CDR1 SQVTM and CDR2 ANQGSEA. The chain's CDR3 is CSAEGAAGITQYF. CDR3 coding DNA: TGCAGCGCAGAGGGGGCGGCTGGTATAACCCAGTACTTC.

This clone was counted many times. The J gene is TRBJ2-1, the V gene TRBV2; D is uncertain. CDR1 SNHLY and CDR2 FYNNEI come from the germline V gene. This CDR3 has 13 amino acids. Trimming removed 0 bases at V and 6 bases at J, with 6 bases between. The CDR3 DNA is TGTGCCAGCAGTGAAGCTGCCAGCAATGAGCAGTTCTTC. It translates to CASSEAASNEQFF.

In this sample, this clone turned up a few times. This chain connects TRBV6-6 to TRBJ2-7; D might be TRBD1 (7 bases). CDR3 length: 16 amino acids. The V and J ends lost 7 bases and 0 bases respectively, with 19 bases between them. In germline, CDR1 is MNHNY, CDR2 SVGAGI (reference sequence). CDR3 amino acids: CASKNQGGDTSYEQYF. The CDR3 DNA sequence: TGTGCCAGCAAAAATCAGGGGGGTGATACCTCCTACGAGCAGTACTTC.

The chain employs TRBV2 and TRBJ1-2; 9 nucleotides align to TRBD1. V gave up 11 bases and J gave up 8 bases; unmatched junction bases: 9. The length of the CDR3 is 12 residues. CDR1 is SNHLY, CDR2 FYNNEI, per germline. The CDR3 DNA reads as TGTGCCGGCGCCGGGACAGGGCGCGGCTACACCTTC. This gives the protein CAGAGTGRGYTF.

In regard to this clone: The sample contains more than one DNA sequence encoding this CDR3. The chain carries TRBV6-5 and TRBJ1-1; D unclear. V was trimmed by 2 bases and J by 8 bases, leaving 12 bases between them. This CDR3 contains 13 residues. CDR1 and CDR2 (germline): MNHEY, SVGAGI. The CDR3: CASSYDRGSEAFF. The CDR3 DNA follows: TGTGCCAGCAGTTACGATCGAGGATCCGAAGCTTTCTTT.

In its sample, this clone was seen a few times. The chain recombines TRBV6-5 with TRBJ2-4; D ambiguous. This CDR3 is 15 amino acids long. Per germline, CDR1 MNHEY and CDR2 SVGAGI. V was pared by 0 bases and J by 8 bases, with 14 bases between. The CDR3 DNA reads TGTGCCAGCAGTTACTCAGGGATTCTGGTGGACATTCAGTACTTC. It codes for CASSYSGILVDIQYF.

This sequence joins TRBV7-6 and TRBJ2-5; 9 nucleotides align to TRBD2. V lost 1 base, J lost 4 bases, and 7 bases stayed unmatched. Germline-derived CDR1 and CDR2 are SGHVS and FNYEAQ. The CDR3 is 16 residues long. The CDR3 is CASSLGGGASGETQYF. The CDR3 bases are TGTGCCAGCAGCTTAGGCGGGGGGGCCTCCGGAGAGACCCAGTACTTC.